What follows are 19 T cell receptor beta chains derived from one specimen sequenced in a study of T cells in narcolepsy. The protocol was immunoSEQ multiplex PCR, while the TCRdb copy is restricted to in-frame clones and leaves out a portion. The repertoire consists of tens of thousands of clones, with more than 70% occurring once and the leading ten covering approximately 0.9%. The sequencing sample was made of memory (CD45RA-) CD4+ T cells from blood. These receptors originate from a human donor in good health.

V usage is TRBV5-1 and J usage is TRBJ2-2; 10 bases match TRBD1. With 1 base clipped from V and 4 bases from J, the junction kept 10 bases outside the gene matches. This CDR3 is built from 18 residues. The germline V gene encodes CDR1 SGHRS and CDR2 YFSETQ. The CDR3 DNA follows: TGCGCCAGCAGCTTGCATGACAGGGGGCAAACGGGCACCGGGGAGCTGTTTTTT. It is translated as CASSLHDRGQTGTGELFF. The full variable domain, in which reference TRBV5-1 and TRBJ2-2 provide the parts outside the CDR3, is KAGVTQTPRYLIKTRGQQVTLSCSPISGHRSVSWYQQTPGQGLQFLFEYFSETQRNKGNFPGRFSGRQFSNSRSEMNVSTLELGDSALYLCASSLHDRGQTGTGELFFGEGSRLTVL.

The chain uses TRBV7-3 and TRBJ2-1, with 10 bases identical to TRBD2. Germline V gene data show CDR1 as SGHTA and CDR2 as FQGTGA. The CDR3 extends over 15 amino acids. V gave up 5 bases and J gave up 7 bases; unmatched junction bases: 8. The CDR3 DNA sequence: TGTGCCAGCAGCCCATCGACTAGCGGGTTGAATGAGCAGTTCTTC. Residues: CASSPSTSGLNEQFF.

The rearrangement links TRBV7-2 to TRBJ2-7; D unclear. CDR1 is SGHTA, CDR2 FQGNSA, per germline. The CDR3 is 11 amino acids. Trimming left V 2 bases short and J 3 bases short, with 2 bases between. DNA for the CDR3: TGTGCCAGCAGCTTATTCTACGAGCAGTACTTC. It encodes CASSLFYEQYF.

The V and J genes are TRBV5-1 and TRBJ2-3, with TRBD1 as a possible D gene (5 bases). Germline CDR1 SGHRS, CDR2 YFSETQ. Trimming removed 0 bases at V and 5 bases at J, with 10 bases between. CDR3 size: 14 residues. The CDR3 region is CASSLDHQGDTQYF. The DNA for the CDR3 is TGCGCCAGCAGCTTGGACCACCAGGGAGATACGCAGTATTTT.

The rearrangement links TRBV28 to TRBJ1-2; D uncertain. Germline assignment: CDR1 MDHEN and CDR2 SYDVKM. The CDR3 has 14 residues. Deletions cut 6 bases from V and 7 bases from J, with 18 bases between. The DNA for the CDR3 is TGTGCCAGCAGCGAGTCCCCTTTACTATCTGGCTACACCTTC. Translating it yields CASSESPLLSGYTF.

Concerning this clone: At one of its ends the junction is not consistent with the germline gene, which may arise from a read error. The chain joins TRBV29-1 to TRBJ2-7; a possible D gene is TRBD2 (6 bases). CDR3 length: 16 residues. CDR1 SQVTM and CDR2 ANQGSEA come from the germline V gene. The CDR3 protein is CCVGGPIGGASYEQYF. In DNA form, the CDR3 reads TGCTGCGTTGGGGGACCGATAGGAGGGGCCTCCTACGAGCAGTACTTC.

This clone appeared a single time. The junction does not match germline at one end; this may be a read error. The chain has TRBV10-3 and TRBJ2-7; D remains unclear. The CDR3 runs 14 residues. CDR1 is ENHRY, CDR2 SYGVKD, per germline. The CDR3 nucleotides read TGTGCCATCAGTGAGCCGGCTCTCTCCCACGAGCAGTACTTC. Its translation is CAISEPALSHEQYF.

The V gene is TRBV7-9, the J gene TRBJ1-1; D not resolved. There are 12 residues in the CDR3. The germline gives CDR1 SEHNR, CDR2 FQNEAQ (reference sequence). The V end was cut by 0 bases, the J end by 6 bases, with 5 bases between. CDR3 residues: CASSLAGPEAFF. The CDR3 nucleotides are TGTGCCAGCAGCTTAGCAGGACCTGAAGCTTTCTTT.

This sequence joins TRBV19 and TRBJ1-3; D ambiguous. The CDR3 spans 15 residues. The V end was cut by 3 bases, the J end by 1 base, with 10 bases between. Germline V CDR1 and CDR2: LNHDA, SQIVND (reference sequence). The CDR3 spells CASSIGLGSGNTIYF. The CDR3 DNA is TGTGCCAGTAGTATCGGTTTGGGGTCTGGAAACACCATATATTTT.

This sequence joins TRBV2 and TRBJ2-5; tentatively, D is TRBD2 (6 bases). The J call may not be correct, given that the DNA end is closer to TRBJ2-7. The germline V gene has CDR1 SNHLY and CDR2 FYNNEI. The length of the CDR3 is 14 residues. The CDR3 protein is CASSGGTYAYEQYF. The CDR3 DNA sequence: TGTGCCAGCAGTGGCGGGACCTACGCCTACGAGCAGTACTTC.

The chain employs TRBV5-6 and TRBJ1-4; D gene ambiguous. The germline CDR1 and CDR2 sequences are SGHDT and YYEEEE. The CDR3 is 14 amino acids. Trimming cost V 3 bases and J 4 bases, with 10 bases left between them. The CDR3 DNA follows: TGTGCCAGCAGCTCCGGGGTTTTTAATGAAAAACTGTTTTTT. It translates to CASSSGVFNEKLFF.

The J gene is TRBJ2-7, the V gene TRBV6-5, with a possible D match to TRBD2 (6 bases). The CDR3 has 13 residues. CDR1 and CDR2 from the germline V gene are MNHEY and SVGAGI. Trimming pared 5 bases from V and 2 bases from J, leaving 10 bases between. Here the CDR3 reads CASSEEGTYEQYF. CDR3 coding DNA: TGTGCCAGCAGTGAGGAGGGGACCTACGAGCAGTACTTC.

This rearrangement joins TRBV29-1 to TRBJ1-5; 8 nucleotides match TRBD1. The trim removed 4 bases at V and 7 bases at J, leaving 6 bases unmatched. CDR3 length: 13 amino acids. The germline gives CDR1 SQVTM, CDR2 ANQGSEA. Here the CDR3 reads CSVGSWTGQPQHF. DNA of the CDR3: TGCAGCGTTGGGAGTTGGACAGGGCAGCCCCAGCATTTT.

The chain combines TRBV10-2 with TRBJ1-2; 9 nucleotides match TRBD1. CDR1 is WSHSY and CDR2 is SAAADI in the germline V gene. The CDR3 length is 16 residues. V dropped 6 bases and J dropped 1; count of bases not matched to a gene: 9. The CDR3 DNA sequence: TGCGCCAGCAGCCACTACCGGGACAGGGATAACTATGGCTACACCTTC. Its translation is CASSHYRDRDNYGYTF.

CDR3 DNA sequence: TGTGCCAGCAGCTTAAGGGATGCCGGGACAGGTAGCTCCTACGAGCAGTACTTC. Its translation is CASSLRDAGTGSSYEQYF. The genes are TRBV7-2 and TRBJ2-7, with 8 bases aligning to TRBD1. The ends lost 2 bases at V and 0 bases at J; junction bases unmatched: 12. The CDR3 contains 18 residues. CDR1 and CDR2 (germline): SGHTA, FQGNSA.

The chain combines TRBV27 with TRBJ2-5; D gene unclear. The tail of the sequence fits TRBJ2-7 better, so the J call may be wrong. Looked up from germline, CDR1 is MNHEY and CDR2 is SMNVEV (reference sequence). The CDR3 runs 16 residues. CDR3 DNA: TGTGCCAGCAGTTCCTCCCCTCTGTTGACGGGCTACGAGCAGTACTTC. This encodes CASSSSPLLTGYEQYF.

The chain joins TRBV6-1 to TRBJ1-2, with D tentatively TRBD1 (5 bases). The CDR3 covers 14 residues. V shed 5 bases and J shed 4 bases, with 14 bases lying between them. The germline V gene encodes CDR1 MNHNS and CDR2 SASEGT. The CDR3 DNA follows: TGTGCCAGCAGTAGAGGTGGGGGTCTCTATGGCTACACCTTC. It specifies CASSRGGGLYGYTF.

This sequence joins TRBV5-6 and TRBJ1-1; D call uncertain. V lost 0 bases and J 1 base, leaving 13 bases between the germline ends. The CDR3 loop spans 16 amino acids. The germline V gene encodes CDR1 SGHDT and CDR2 YYEEEE. This chain's CDR3 is CASSLVTAPRNTEAFF. The CDR3 coding sequence is TGTGCCAGCAGCTTGGTAACCGCTCCTCGGAACACTGAAGCTTTCTTT.

This chain links TRBV7-8 with TRBJ2-7; 9 nucleotides agree with TRBD1. V lost 5 bases and J lost 6; bases outside the gene matches: 17. The CDR3 is made up of 17 amino acids. CDR1 is SGHVS and CDR2 is FQNEAQ in the germline V gene. CDR3 in DNA: TGTGCCAGCAGCCGTACCGGGACAGGGAAGGTATCAGGCGAGCAGTACTTC. Residues: CASSRTGTGKVSGEQYF.